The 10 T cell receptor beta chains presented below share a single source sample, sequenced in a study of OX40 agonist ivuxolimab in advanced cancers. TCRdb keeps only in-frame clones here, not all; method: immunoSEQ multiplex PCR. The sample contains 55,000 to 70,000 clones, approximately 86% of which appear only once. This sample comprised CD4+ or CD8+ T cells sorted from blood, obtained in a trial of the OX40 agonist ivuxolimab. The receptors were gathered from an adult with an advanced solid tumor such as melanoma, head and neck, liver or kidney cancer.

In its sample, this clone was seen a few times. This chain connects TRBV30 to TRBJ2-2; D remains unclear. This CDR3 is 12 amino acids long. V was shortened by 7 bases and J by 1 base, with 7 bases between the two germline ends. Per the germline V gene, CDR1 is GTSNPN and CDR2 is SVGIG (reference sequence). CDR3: CASLGNTGELFF. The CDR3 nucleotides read TGTGCCTCCTTAGGGAACACCGGGGAGCTGTTTTTT.

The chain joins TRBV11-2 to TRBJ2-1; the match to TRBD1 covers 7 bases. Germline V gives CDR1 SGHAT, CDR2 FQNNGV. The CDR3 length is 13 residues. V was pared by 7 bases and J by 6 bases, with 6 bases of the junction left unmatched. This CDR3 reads CASTWDSSNEQFF. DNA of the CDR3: TGTGCCAGCACTTGGGACAGCTCCAATGAGCAGTTCTTC.

The CDR3 DNA sequence: TGTGCCAGCAGCTTACAGGGAGTGAATGAGCAGTTCTTC. This gives the protein CASSLQGVNEQFF. The rearrangement joins TRBV7-8 to TRBJ2-1, with D perhaps matching TRBD1 or TRBD2 (5 bases each). Germline CDR1 reads SGHVS; CDR2 reads FQNEAQ. V was clipped by 2 bases and J by 7 bases, with 9 bases between them. The CDR3 is 13 residues long.

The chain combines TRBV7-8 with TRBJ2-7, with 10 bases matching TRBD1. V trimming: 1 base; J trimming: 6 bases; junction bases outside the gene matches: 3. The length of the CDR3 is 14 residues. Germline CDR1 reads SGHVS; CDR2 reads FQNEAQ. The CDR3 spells CASSLVGDRGEQYF. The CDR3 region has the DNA TGTGCCAGCAGCTTAGTGGGGGACAGGGGCGAGCAGTACTTC.

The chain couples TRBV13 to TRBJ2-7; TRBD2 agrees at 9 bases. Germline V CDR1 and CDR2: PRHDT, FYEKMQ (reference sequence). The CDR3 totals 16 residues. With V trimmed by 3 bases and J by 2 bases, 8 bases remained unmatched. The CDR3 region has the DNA TGTGCCAGCAGCTTCTTTAGCGGGAGTGGGACCTACGAGCAGTACTTC. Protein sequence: CASSFFSGSGTYEQYF.

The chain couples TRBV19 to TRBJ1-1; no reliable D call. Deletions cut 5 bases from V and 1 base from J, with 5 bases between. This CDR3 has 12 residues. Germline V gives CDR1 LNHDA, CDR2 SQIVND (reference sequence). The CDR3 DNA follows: TGTGCCAGTAGTCGTCAGAACACTGAAGCTTTCTTT. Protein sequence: CASSRQNTEAFF.

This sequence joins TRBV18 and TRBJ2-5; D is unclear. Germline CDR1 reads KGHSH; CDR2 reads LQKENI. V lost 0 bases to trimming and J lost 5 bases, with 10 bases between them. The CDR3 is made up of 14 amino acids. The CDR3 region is CASSPPVLRETQYF. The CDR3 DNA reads TGTGCCAGCTCACCACCCGTATTAAGGGAGACCCAGTACTTC.

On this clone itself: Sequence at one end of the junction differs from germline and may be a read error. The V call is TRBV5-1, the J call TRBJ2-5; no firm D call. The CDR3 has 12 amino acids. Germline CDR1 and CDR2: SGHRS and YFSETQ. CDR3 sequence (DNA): TGCGCCAGCAGCTTGGACCAAGAGGCCCAGTACTTC. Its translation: CASSLDQEAQYF.

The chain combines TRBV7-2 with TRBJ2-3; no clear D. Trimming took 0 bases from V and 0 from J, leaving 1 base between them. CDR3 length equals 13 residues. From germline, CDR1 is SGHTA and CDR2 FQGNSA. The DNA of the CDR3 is TGTGCCAGCAGCTTAGCGAGCACAGATACGCAGTATTTT. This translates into CASSLASTDTQYF.

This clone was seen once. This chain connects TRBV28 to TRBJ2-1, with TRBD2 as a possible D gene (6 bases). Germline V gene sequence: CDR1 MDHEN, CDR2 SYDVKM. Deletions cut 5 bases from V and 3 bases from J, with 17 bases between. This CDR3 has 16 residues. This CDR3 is CASSPPEVAVYNEQFF. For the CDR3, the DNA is TGTGCCAGCAGTCCCCCAGAGGTAGCGGTCTACAATGAGCAGTTCTTC.